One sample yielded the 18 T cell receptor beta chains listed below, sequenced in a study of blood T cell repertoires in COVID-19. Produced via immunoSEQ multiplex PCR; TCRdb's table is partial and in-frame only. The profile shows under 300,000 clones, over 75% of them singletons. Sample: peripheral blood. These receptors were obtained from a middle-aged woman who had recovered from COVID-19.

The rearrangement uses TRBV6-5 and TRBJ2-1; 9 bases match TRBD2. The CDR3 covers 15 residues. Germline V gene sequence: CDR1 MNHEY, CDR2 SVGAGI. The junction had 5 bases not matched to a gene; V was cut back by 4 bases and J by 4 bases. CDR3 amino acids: CASSFSGSGYNEQFF. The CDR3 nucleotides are TGTGCCAGCAGTTTTAGCGGGAGCGGGTACAATGAGCAGTTCTTC.

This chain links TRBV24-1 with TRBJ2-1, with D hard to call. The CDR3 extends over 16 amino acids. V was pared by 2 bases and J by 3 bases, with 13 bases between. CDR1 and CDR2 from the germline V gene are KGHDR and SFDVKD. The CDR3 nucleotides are TGTGCCACCAGTGATTATGCGGAGTCCCTCTACAATGAGCAGTTCTTC. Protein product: CATSDYAESLYNEQFF.

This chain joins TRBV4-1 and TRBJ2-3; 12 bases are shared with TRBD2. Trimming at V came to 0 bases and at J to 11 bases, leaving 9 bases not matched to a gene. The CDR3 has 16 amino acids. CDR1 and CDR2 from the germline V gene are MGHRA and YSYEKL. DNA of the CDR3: TGCGCCAGCAGCCAAGATCCTAGCGGGAGGGACGGTATGCAGTATTTT. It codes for CASSQDPSGRDGMQYF.

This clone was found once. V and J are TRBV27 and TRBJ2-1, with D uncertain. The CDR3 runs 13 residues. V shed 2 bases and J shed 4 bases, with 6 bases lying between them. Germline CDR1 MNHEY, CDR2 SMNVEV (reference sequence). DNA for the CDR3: TGTGCCAGCAGTTTAGACTTATACAATGAGCAGTTCTTC. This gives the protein CASSLDLYNEQFF.

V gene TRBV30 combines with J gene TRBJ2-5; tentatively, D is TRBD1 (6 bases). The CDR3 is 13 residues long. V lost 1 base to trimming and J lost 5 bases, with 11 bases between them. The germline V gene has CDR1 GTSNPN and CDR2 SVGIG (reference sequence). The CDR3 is CAWSATGPETQYF. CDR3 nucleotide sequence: TGTGCCTGGAGTGCTACAGGGCCGGAGACCCAGTACTTC.

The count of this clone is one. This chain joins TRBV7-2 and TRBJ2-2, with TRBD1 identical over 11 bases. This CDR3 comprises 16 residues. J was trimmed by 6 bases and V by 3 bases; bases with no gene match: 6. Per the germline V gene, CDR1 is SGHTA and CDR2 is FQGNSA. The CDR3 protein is CASSFKAGQGAGELFF. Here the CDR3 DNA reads TGTGCCAGCAGCTTCAAGGCGGGACAGGGGGCCGGGGAGCTGTTTTTT.

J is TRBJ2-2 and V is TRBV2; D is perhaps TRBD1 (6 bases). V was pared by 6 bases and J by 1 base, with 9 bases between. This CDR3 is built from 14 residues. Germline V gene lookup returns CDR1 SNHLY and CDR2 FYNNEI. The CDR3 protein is CASRRGGNTGELFF. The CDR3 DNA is TGTGCCAGCAGAAGAGGGGGGAACACCGGGGAGCTGTTTTTT.

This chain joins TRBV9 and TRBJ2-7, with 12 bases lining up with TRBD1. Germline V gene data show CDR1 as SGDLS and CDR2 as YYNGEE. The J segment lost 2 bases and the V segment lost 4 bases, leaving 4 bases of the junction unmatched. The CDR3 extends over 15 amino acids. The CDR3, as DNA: TGTGCCAGCAGCCTTCGGGACAGGGGGCCCTACGAGCAGTACTTC. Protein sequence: CASSLRDRGPYEQYF.

The CDR3 reads CASSLGGDPSMNTEAFF. The CDR3 DNA follows: TGTGCCAGCAGCTTAGGAGGGGACCCCTCGATGAACACTGAAGCTTTCTTT. This chain links TRBV5-6 with TRBJ1-1; TRBD1 is a possible D gene (5 bases). Per germline, CDR1 SGHDT and CDR2 YYEEEE. Trimming removed 2 bases at V and 0 bases at J, with 17 bases between. This CDR3 comprises 17 residues.

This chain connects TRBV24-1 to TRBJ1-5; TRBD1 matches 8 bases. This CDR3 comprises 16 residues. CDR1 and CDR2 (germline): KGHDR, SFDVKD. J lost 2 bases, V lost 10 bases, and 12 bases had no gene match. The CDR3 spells CATTDRDRRGNQPQHF. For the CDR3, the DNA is TGTGCCACGACGGACAGGGATCGTCGGGGCAATCAGCCCCAGCATTTT.

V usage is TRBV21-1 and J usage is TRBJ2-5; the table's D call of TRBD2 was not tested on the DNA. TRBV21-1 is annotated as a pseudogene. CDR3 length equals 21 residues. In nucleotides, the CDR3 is TGTGCCAGCAGCAAAGGGGAGTCAGCGGGAGCGGGGGGCGTAAGGCAAGAGACCCAGTACTTC. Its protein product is CASSKGESAGAGGVRQETQYF.

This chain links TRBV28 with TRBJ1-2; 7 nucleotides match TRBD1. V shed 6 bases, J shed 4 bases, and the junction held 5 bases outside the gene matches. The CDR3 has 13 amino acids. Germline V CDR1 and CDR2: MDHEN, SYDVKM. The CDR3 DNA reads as TGTGCCAGCAGCACAGGGGATCCCTATGGCTACACCTTC. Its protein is CASSTGDPYGYTF.

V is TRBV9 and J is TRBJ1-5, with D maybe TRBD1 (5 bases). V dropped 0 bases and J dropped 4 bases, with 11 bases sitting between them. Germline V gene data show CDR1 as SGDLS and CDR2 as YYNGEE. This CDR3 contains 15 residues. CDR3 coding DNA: TGTGCCAGCAGCGTAGCTGGCAGGGAAAATCAGCCCCAGCATTTT. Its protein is CASSVAGRENQPQHF.

The CDR3 DNA is TGTGCCAGCAGCGATTGGTTAATGGGCTCGACCGCGTTTCCCTACAATGAGCAGTTCTTC. This encodes CASSDWLMGSTAFPYNEQFF. The rearrangement uses TRBV7-8 and TRBJ2-1; the D is unclear. V was clipped by 5 bases and J by 2 bases, with 28 bases between them. The CDR3 length is 20 residues. Per germline, CDR1 SGHVS and CDR2 FQNEAQ.

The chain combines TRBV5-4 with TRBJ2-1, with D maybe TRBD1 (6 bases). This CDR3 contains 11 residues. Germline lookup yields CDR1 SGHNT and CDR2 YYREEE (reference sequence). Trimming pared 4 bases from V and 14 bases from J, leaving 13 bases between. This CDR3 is CASSKTGPEFF. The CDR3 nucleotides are TGTGCCAGCAGCAAGACAGGACCTGAGTTCTTC. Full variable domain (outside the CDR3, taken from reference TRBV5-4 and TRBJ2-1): ETGVTQSPTHLIKTRGQQVTLRCSSQSGHNTVSWYQQALGQGPQFIFQYYREEENGRGNFPPRFSGLQFPNYSSELNVNALELDDSALYLCASSKTGPEFFGPGTRLTVL.

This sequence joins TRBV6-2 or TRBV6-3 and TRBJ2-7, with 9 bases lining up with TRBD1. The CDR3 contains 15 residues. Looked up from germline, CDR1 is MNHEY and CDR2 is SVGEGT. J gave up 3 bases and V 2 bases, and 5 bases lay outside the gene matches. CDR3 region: CASSYGGTGYYEQYF. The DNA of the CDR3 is TGTGCCAGCAGTTACGGCGGGACAGGGTACTACGAGCAGTACTTC.

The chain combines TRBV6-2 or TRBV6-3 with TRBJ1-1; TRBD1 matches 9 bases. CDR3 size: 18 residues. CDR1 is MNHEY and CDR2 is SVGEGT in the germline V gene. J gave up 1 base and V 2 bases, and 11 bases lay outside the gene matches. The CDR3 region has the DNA TGTGCCAGCAGTTACCCGACAGGGGGTAGGACGAGGAACACTGAAGCTTTCTTT. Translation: CASSYPTGGRTRNTEAFF.

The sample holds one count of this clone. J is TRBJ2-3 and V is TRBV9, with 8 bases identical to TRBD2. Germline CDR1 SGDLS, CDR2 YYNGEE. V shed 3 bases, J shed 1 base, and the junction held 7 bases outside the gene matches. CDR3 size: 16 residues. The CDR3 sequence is CASSARDSGGTDTQYF. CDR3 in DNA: TGTGCCAGCAGCGCCCGGGATAGCGGGGGCACAGATACGCAGTATTTT.